This T cell receptor beta chain was sequenced during a study of spatial heterogeneity in lung cancer. The overall study: A total of approximately 69 untreated early-stage non-small cell lung cancer patients served as donors. Available follow-up PBMC samples were sequenced, at a median of roughly 2 years post-resection.

The table lists this clonotype with many counts. The library protocol tagged each TCR cDNA with a unique molecular identifier. TCRdb passed the 5' RACE reads through MiXCR, listing each CDR3 protein once. This table holds about 36,000 distinct CDR3 sequences, under 9% found once. Time point: blood at routine non-recurrence follow-up after resection. The input material, whole RNA from tumor, nontumor lung or frozen PBMC, was sequenced unsorted. Sequenced here: PBMCs, sampled at follow-up. This clonotype was sampled from a male donor with early-stage non-small cell lung cancer.

The CDR3 DNA sequence: TGTGCCAGTAGTATCGGAGCGGGAGCAGATACGCAGTATTTT. This encodes CASSIGAGADTQYF. This chain connects TRBV19 to TRBJ2-3; 8 bases are shared with TRBD2. Losses at the gene ends were 3 bases for V and 4 bases for J; bases not matched to a gene: 3. Germline V lookup: CDR1 LNHDA, CDR2 SQIVND (reference sequence). This CDR3 is built from 14 residues.